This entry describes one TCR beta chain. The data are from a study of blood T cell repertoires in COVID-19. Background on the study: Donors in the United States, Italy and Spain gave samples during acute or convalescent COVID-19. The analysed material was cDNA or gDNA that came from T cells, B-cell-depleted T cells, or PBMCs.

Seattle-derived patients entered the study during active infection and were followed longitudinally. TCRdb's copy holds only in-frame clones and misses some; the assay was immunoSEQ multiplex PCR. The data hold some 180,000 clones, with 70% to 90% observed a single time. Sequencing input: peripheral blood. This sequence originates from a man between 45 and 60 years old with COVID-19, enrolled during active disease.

The CDR3 here is CASSSTVDGYTF. The CDR3 DNA sequence: TGTGCCAGCAGTTCTACAGTTGATGGCTACACCTTC. The chain uses TRBV28 and TRBJ1-2; D uncertain. Germline V gene data show CDR1 as MDHEN and CDR2 as SYDVKM. Between the trimmed V and J ends, which lost 4 bases and 6 bases, there was a span of 9 bases. The CDR3 runs 12 residues.